This entry describes one T cell receptor beta chain. This clonotype was observed at least ten times. Its antigen specificity is not known. Base qualities are not provided; no much larger clone lies one nucleotide away. The sample belongs to a study of tumor-infiltrating lymphocytes in oesophageal squamous cell carcinoma (dated by TCRdb to 2015 to 2016). The library was prepared using PCR. TCRdb names Illumina HiSeq 2000 as the instrument used. TCRdb's own reprocessing of the public reads used fastp at Q25 and MiXCR and kept productive beta chains. Each CDR3 protein gets just one entry, which takes the most common genes and DNA from the rows behind it. The sample yields about 3,400 distinct CDR3 sequences; roughly a sixth were counted once. The top ten hold less than 30% of the sample. CDR1 and CDR2 are read off the germline V gene as WSHSY and SAAADI. Trimming costs V 3 bases and J 4 bases, and their ends lie 12 bases apart. The CDR3 contains 14 residues, cysteine and phenylalanine counted. Kept here is only the CDR3 DNA, which spans 42 bases and is read in frame from base 1.

The source is a male donor with esophageal squamous cell carcinoma. The sample taken for sequencing was esophageal tumor tissue. The rearrangement joined TRBV10-2 to TRBJ1-2, with no confident D gene call. The DNA is TGCGCCAGCAGTGATATCGGGAAGGTCTATGGCTACACCTTC. It encodes CASSDIGKVYGYTF.